Below, 3 T cell receptor beta chains from the same sample are listed, as sequenced in a study of Ad26.COV2.S vaccination and SARS-CoV-2 variants. TCRdb's copy holds only in-frame clones and misses some; the assay was immunoSEQ multiplex PCR. The sample carries over 300,000 clones, approximately 83% recorded once. The treatment: roughly 19 received Ad26.COV2.S at low or high dose, single or two shots; roughly 5 received placebo; per-sample allocation not given. After the first vaccine or placebo injection, samples were drawn on day 63. Material: peripheral blood, obtained in a trial of Ad26.COV2.S vaccine versus placebo. The source of these receptors is a person between 18 and 60 years old who received the Ad26.COV2.S COVID-19 vaccine or a placebo.

The chain carries TRBV7-9 and TRBJ1-1; weak D call: TRBD1 (5 bases). Germline CDR1 reads SEHNR; CDR2 reads FQNEAQ (reference sequence). Trimming removed 7 bases at V and 11 bases at J, with 17 bases between. The CDR3 consists of 12 residues. The CDR3 reads CASTEAASGAFF. The CDR3 region has the DNA TGTGCCAGCACCGAAGCAGCTTCAGGGGCTTTCTTT.

The chain is built from TRBV7-6 and TRBJ2-3, with TRBD2 identical over 7 bases. Looked up from germline, CDR1 is SGHVS and CDR2 is FNYEAQ. V dropped 7 bases and J dropped 4; count of bases not matched to a gene: 11. This CDR3 is built from 15 residues. The CDR3 bases are TGTGCCAGCACCCCCGAGGCGGGAGACGCAGATACGCAGTATTTT. This encodes CASTPEAGDADTQYF. The whole variable domain, remainder taken from reference TRBV7-6 and TRBJ2-3, is GAGVSQSPRYKVTKRGQDVALRCDPISGHVSLYWYRQALGQGPEFLTYFNYEAQQDKSGLPNDRFSAERPEGSISTLTIQRTEQRDSAMYRCASTPEAGDADTQYFGPGTRLTVL.

This clone was detected a few times. V usage is TRBV24-1 and J usage is TRBJ2-3, with 9 positions matching TRBD2. The V gene end was trimmed by 2 bases and the J gene end by 1 base; junction bases not matched to a gene: 3. Germline V gene sequence: CDR1 KGHDR, CDR2 SFDVKD. CDR3 size: 16 residues. The CDR3 protein is CATSDSLAGGTDTQYF. The CDR3 nucleotides read TGTGCCACCAGTGATTCGTTAGCGGGAGGCACAGATACGCAGTATTTT.